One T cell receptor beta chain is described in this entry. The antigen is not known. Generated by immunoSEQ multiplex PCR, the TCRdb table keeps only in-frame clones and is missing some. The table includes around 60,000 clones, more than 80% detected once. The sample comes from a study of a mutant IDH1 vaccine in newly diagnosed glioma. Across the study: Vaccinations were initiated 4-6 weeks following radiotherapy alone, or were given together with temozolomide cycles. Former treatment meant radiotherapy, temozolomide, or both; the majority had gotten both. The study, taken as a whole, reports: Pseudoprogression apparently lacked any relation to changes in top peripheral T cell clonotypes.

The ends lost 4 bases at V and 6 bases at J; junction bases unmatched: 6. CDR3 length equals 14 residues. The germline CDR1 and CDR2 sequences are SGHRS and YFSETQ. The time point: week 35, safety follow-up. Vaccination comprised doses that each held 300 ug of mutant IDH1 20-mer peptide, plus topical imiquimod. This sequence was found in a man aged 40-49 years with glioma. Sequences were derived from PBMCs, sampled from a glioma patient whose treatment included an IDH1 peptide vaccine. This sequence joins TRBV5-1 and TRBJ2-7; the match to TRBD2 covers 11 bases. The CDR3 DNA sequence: TGCGCCAGCAGCCCGGGACTAGCGGTCCCCGAGCAGTACTTC. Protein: CASSPGLAVPEQYF.